The rows below give T cell receptor beta chains drawn from one sample of a study of blood T cell repertoires in COVID-19. TCRdb's table, derived via immunoSEQ multiplex PCR, lists solely in-frame clones and lacks some. Of 45,000 to 60,000 clones in the sample, around 89% were seen once. Sequencing input: peripheral blood. Source of these receptors: a human donor in a cohort sampled during active COVID-19. CDR3s include the opening cysteine and the closing phenylalanine or tryptophan. Each record gives: J gene, clone size, D gene, V gene, CDR3 protein, CDR3 DNA. A D gene is named only where the DNA matches it firmly. The listing skips clone size in some rows; elsewhere it reads once, few, many or a size class.

TRBJ2-2,NA,NA,TRBV5-1,CASTRVGNTGELFF,TGCGCCAGCACGAGGGTGGGGAACACCGGGGAGCTGTTTTTT
TRBJ1-2,NA,NA,TRBV20-1,CSASSGGLGYGYTF,TGCAGTGCTAGTTCGGGGGGGCTGGGCTATGGCTACACCTTC
TRBJ2-3,NA,TRBD2,TRBV7-9,CASSPHGLAKITDTQYF,TGTGCCAGCAGCCCCCACGGACTAGCCAAGATCACAGATACGCAGTATTTT
TRBJ2-3,NA,TRBD2,TRBV5-1,CASTVGLAGSTDTQYF,TGCGCCAGCACCGTAGGACTAGCGGGGAGCACAGATACGCAGTATTTT
TRBJ1-2,NA,NA,TRBV30,CAWSVRLGAGDYGYTF,TGTGCCTGGAGTGTTCGCCTTGGAGCGGGGGACTATGGCTACACCTTC
TRBJ1-2,NA,NA,TRBV27,CASSPPRGQRGYGYTF,TGTGCCAGCAGTCCGCCCAGGGGCCAACGCGGCTATGGCTACACCTTC
TRBJ1-4,NA,TRBD1,TRBV15,CATSRENTGGFEKLFF,TGTGCCACCAGCAGGGAGAATACAGGGGGTTTTGAAAAACTGTTTTTT
TRBJ2-3,NA,TRBD2,TRBV10-1,CASSPSGGAADTQYF,TGCGCCAGCAGTCCTAGCGGGGGGGCCGCAGATACGCAGTATTTT
TRBJ1-2,NA,NA,TRBV7-2,CASSRFGGTGGYTF,TGTGCCAGCAGTCGCTTTGGGGGGACTGGGGGCTACACCTTC
TRBJ1-1,NA,NA,TRBV11-3,CASSYSGNTEAFF,TGTGCCAGCAGTTATTCAGGGAACACTGAAGCTTTCTTT
TRBJ1-1,NA,TRBD1,TRBV7-9,CASSRTLTIPGQGFTEAFF,TGTGCCAGCAGCCGTACGTTGACTATCCCGGGACAGGGCTTCACTGAAGCTTTCTTT
TRBJ2-3,NA,NA,TRBV11-2,CASSSILATSTDTQYF,TGTGCCAGCAGTTCTATCCTAGCGACTAGCACAGATACGCAGTATTTT
TRBJ2-6,NA,NA,TRBV29-1,CSVDGGLAGTGANVLTF,TGCAGCGTTGATGGGGGACTGGCCGGGACTGGGGCCAACGTCCTGACTTTC
TRBJ2-7,NA,NA,TRBV3-1/TRBV3-2,CASSQALASGYEQYF,TGTGCCAGCAGCCAAGCCCTCGCGTCGGGGTACGAGCAGTACTTC
TRBJ2-3,once,NA,TRBV7-9,CASSLGASTDTQYF,TGTGCCAGCAGCTTGGGGGCTAGCACAGATACGCAGTATTTT
TRBJ2-1,NA,TRBD2,TRBV5-1,CASSRPGTPPGGEQFF,TGCGCCAGCAGCCGTCCTGGGACTCCGCCGGGGGGTGAGCAGTTCTTC
TRBJ2-1,once,NA,TRBV27,CATASEQLGNEQFF,TGTGCCACCGCATCGGAGCAACTCGGTAATGAGCAGTTCTTC
TRBJ1-3,NA,NA,TRBV28,CASSAFLGNTIYF,TGTGCCAGCAGTGCGTTCCTTGGAAACACCATATATTTT
TRBJ1-2,NA,NA,TRBV7-2,CASSLNRGLGGYTF,TGTGCCAGCAGCTTAAATCGGGGTTTGGGTGGCTACACCTTC
TRBJ2-5,NA,TRBD1,TRBV29-1,CSVDYGTGYGETQYF,TGCAGCGTGGATTACGGGACAGGTTACGGAGAGACCCAGTACTTC
TRBJ2-3,NA,TRBD2,TRBV4-2,CASSQDSTSGLTDTQYF,TGTGCCAGCAGCCAAGATAGTACTAGCGGACTCACAGATACGCAGTATTTT
TRBJ1-2,NA,NA,TRBV6-6,CASRPIDDRNYGYTF,TGTGCCAGCAGACCAATAGACGACAGAAACTATGGCTACACCTTC